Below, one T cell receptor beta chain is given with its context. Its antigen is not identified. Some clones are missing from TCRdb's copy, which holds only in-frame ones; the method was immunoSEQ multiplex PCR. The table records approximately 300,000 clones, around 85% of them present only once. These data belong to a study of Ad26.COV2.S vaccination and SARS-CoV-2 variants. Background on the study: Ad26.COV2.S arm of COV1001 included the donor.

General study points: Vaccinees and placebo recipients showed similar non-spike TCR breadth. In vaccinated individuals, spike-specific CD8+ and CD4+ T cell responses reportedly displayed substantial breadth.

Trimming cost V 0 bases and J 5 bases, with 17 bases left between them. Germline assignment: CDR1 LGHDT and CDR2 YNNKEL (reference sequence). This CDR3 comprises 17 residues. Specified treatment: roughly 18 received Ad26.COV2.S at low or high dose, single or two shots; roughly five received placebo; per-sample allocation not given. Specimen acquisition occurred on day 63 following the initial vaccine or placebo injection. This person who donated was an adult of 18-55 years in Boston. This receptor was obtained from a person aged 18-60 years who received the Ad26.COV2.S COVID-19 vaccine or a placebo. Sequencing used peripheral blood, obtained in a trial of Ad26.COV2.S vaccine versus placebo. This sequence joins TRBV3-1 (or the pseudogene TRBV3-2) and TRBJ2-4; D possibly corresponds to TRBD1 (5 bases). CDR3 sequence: CASSQDRTGWWQNIQYF. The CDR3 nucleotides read TGTGCCAGCAGCCAAGATCGTACAGGCTGGTGGCAAAACATTCAGTACTTC.